Listed here is a single TCR beta chain. The J segment lost 5 bases and the V segment lost 4 bases, leaving 8 bases of the junction unmatched. The CDR3 covers 17 residues. The germline CDR1 and CDR2 sequences are SGDLS and YYNGEE. Terminally differentiated effector memory CD45RA+ cells were excluded from the naive CD8 cells, which were CD45RO-negative and positively selected for CCR7. Sequencing used immunoSEQ multiplex PCR; TCRdb keeps in-frame clones, though not all of them. The top ten hold approximately 1.6% of the sample, which has about 1.9 million clones, around 95% seen once. The data belong to a study of shared clonotypes between healthy human individuals.

Sequenced input: naive CD8+ T cells from PBMCs. This receptor was obtained from a young man in good health. Some clones in this sample may be carry-over from other donors' samples. This sequence joins TRBV9 and TRBJ2-2; 13 nucleotides line up with TRBD2. The CDR3 sequence is CASSPRTSGRSTGELFF. The DNA for the CDR3 is TGTGCCAGCAGCCCAAGGACTAGCGGGAGAAGTACCGGGGAGCTGTTTTTT.